The 14 T cell receptor beta chains below all came from one sample that was sequenced in a study of CD8 T cells in ankylosing spondylitis. These TCRs' antigens remain unknown. TCRdb fed the 5' RACE reads into MiXCR, producing one record per CDR3 protein. The data show roughly 490,000 distinct CDR3 sequences, about 5.2% seen once. General study findings and limits: The study identified a TCR beta motif of several highly homologous variants that appeared characteristic of ankylosing spondylitis blood.

What was sequenced was blood, either unsorted or a sorted T cell fraction (not recorded which). All receptors derive from a male donor with ankylosing spondylitis.

J is TRBJ1-1 and V is TRBV30; possible D gene TRBD1, 5 bases. CDR3 length: 12 residues. Germline V gene lookup returns CDR1 GTSNPN and CDR2 SVGIG (reference sequence). The ends were cut back, 0 bases at V and 10 bases at J, with 12 bases in the middle. The DNA for the CDR3 is TGTGCCTGGAGTGTACTTGGAGGGGTAGCTTTCTTT. Translating it yields CAWSVLGGVAFF.

This clonotype was seen at least ten times. The rearrangement uses TRBV7-2 and TRBJ2-1, with a tentative D call TRBD2 (5 bases). The CDR3 is 15 residues long. Per the germline V gene, CDR1 is SGHTA and CDR2 is FQGNSA. Trimming removed 1 base at V and 3 bases at J, with 10 bases between. For the CDR3, the DNA is TGTGCCAGCAGCTTAGGGACTGCGGTCTACAATGAGCAGTTCTTC. Protein sequence: CASSLGTAVYNEQFF.

The V gene is TRBV7-9, the J gene TRBJ2-5; the D is unclear. With 5 bases removed from V and 5 bases from J, the gap between germline ends came to 9 bases. Germline values: CDR1 SEHNR, CDR2 FQNEAQ (reference sequence). The CDR3 covers 12 residues. The CDR3 DNA follows: TGTGCCAGCAGCCCCGGACCTGAGACCCAGTACTTC. This gives the protein CASSPGPETQYF.

This clonotype was detected ten times or more. Here the CDR3 reads CASSVTAGVSDGYTF. CDR3 in DNA: TGTGCCAGCAGCGTAACGGCAGGGGTTAGTGATGGCTACACCTTC. The V call is TRBV9, the J call TRBJ1-2; TRBD1 might be the D (6 bases). Germline assignment: CDR1 SGDLS and CDR2 YYNGEE. The V end lost 1 base, the J end lost 6 bases, and 16 bases lay between the germline ends. The CDR3 extends over 15 amino acids. The complete variable domain, with remaining parts taken from reference TRBV9 and TRBJ1-2, reads DSGVTQTPKHLITATGQRVTLRCSPRSGDLSVYWYQQSLDQGLQFLIQYYNGEERAKGNILERFSAQQFPDLHSELNLSSLELGDSALYFCASSVTAGVSDGYTFGSGTRLTVV.

This clonotype was seen repeatedly, ten times or more. This rearrangement joins TRBV5-1 to TRBJ2-7; D gene uncertain. The V end was cut by 1 base, the J end by 4 bases, with 12 bases between. The CDR3 is 14 amino acids. Looked up from germline, CDR1 is SGHRS and CDR2 is YFSETQ. The CDR3 region has the DNA TGCGCCAGCAGCTTGACGGGTACACCGTACGAGCAGTACTTC. This codes for CASSLTGTPYEQYF.

This clonotype came up many times. The rearrangement uses TRBV6-1 and TRBJ1-1, with 9 nucleotides matching TRBD1. Germline CDR1 reads MNHNS; CDR2 reads SASEGT. Losses at the gene ends were 5 bases for V and 2 bases for J; bases not matched to a gene: 3. The CDR3 has 14 amino acids. CDR3: CASSQQGANTEAFF. CDR3 bases: TGTGCCAGCAGTCAACAGGGGGCTAACACTGAAGCTTTCTTT.

The sample holds many counts of this clonotype. The V call is TRBV11-2, the J call TRBJ2-3; no reliable D call. Per the germline V gene, CDR1 is SGHAT and CDR2 is FQNNGV. This CDR3 spans 15 amino acids. V lost 0 bases to trimming and J lost 2 bases, with 9 bases between them. The CDR3 loop reads CASSLEGPYTDTQYF. CDR3 nucleotides: TGTGCCAGCAGCTTAGAGGGTCCTTACACAGATACGCAGTATTTT.

This clonotype was seen repeatedly, ten times or more. Germline and junction disagree at one end, which may indicate a read error. The chain is built from TRBV7-9 and TRBJ2-7, with TRBD2 as a possible D gene (7 bases). CDR1 and CDR2 from the germline V gene are SEHNR and FQNEAQ (reference sequence). This CDR3 contains 14 residues. This CDR3 reads CASSRGASSYEQYF. The CDR3 DNA reads as TGCGCCAGCAGCCGGGGGGCATCATCCTACGAGCAGTACTTC.

The sample holds many counts of this clonotype. The chain links TRBV20-1 to TRBJ1-1; 9 bases match TRBD1. CDR1 and CDR2 from the germline V gene are DFQATT and SNEGSKA (reference sequence). The CDR3 loop spans 13 amino acids. V was pared by 6 bases and J by 4 bases, with 6 bases of the junction left unmatched. The CDR3 is CSALDRGGTEAFF. The DNA for the CDR3 is TGCAGTGCCCTGGACAGGGGAGGCACTGAAGCTTTCTTT.

At least ten counts were recorded for this clonotype. The chain links TRBV5-1 to TRBJ2-1; 7 nucleotides align to TRBD2. The V gene end was trimmed by 4 bases and the J gene end by 4 bases; junction bases not matched to a gene: 8. This CDR3 has 15 amino acids. Germline V gives CDR1 SGHRS, CDR2 YFSETQ. CDR3 sequence: CASSVAGKGYNEQFF. The CDR3 nucleotides read TGCGCCAGCAGCGTAGCGGGCAAGGGATACAATGAGCAGTTCTTC.

This clonotype was seen ten or more times. For the CDR3, the DNA is TGTGCCACCAGTGGTAGCAATGAGCAGTTCTTC. It is translated as CATSGSNEQFF. This chain links TRBV24-1 with TRBJ2-1; D ambiguous. This CDR3 spans 11 amino acids. V was clipped by 5 bases and J by 6 bases, with 4 bases between them. Looked up from germline, CDR1 is KGHDR and CDR2 is SFDVKD.

The chain recombines TRBV24-1 with TRBJ1-1, with D maybe TRBD1 (6 bases). CDR1 KGHDR and CDR2 SFDVKD come from the germline V gene. The CDR3 is 13 amino acids. V lost 2 bases, J lost 4 bases, and 7 bases lay in between. DNA of the CDR3: TGTGCCACCAGTGATTCGACAGGCACTGAAGCTTTCTTT. It yields the protein CATSDSTGTEAFF.

This clonotype was counted ten times or more. The CDR3 protein is CASSLVYGLNTEAFF. The CDR3 DNA follows: TGTGCCAGCAGCTTAGTTTACGGATTGAACACTGAAGCTTTCTTT. V is TRBV7-2 and J is TRBJ1-1; D remains ambiguous. This CDR3 is built from 15 residues. The V and J ends lost 1 base and 0 bases respectively, with 9 bases between them. Germline V gives CDR1 SGHTA, CDR2 FQGNSA.

This clonotype was seen more than once but under ten times. CDR3 DNA sequence: TGCGCCAGCAGCCGTCTCTTCCCCGGGCCGAGGGGGACTGAAGCTTTCTTT. Amino acids: CASSRLFPGPRGTEAFF. J is TRBJ1-1 and V is TRBV4-3, with TRBD1 as a possible D gene (6 bases). There are 17 residues in the CDR3. Germline lookup yields CDR1 LGHNA and CDR2 YSLEER. Trimming removed 4 bases at V and 5 bases at J, with 23 bases between.